This entry features one TCR beta chain sequence. Its binding antigen is unknown. The sample holds no much larger clone one base away, and base qualities are not on file. The junction carries 12 bases between V and J, which are trimmed by 4 bases and 5 bases respectively. From cysteine to phenylalanine, the CDR3 is 13 amino acids long. Here the CDR3 DNA is all that survives: 39 bases in frame from base 1. Taken from the germline V gene, the CDR1 and CDR2 loops are SGHRS and YFSETQ. Using the deep immunoSEQ assay, TCR CDR3 regions were amplified from genomic DNA by multiplex PCR. Extracted genomic DNA from each cell subset was distributed evenly across all wells of several immunoSEQ 96-well plates, and each plate was treated as a replicate. For sorted subsets, 200 to 250 ng genomic DNA, equal to tens of thousands of T cell genomes, was loaded into each replicate PCR. Purified libraries were quantified with a Qubit 3.0 fluorometer, sized on a Bioanalyzer 2100, and re-quantified with the KAPA Library Quantification kit. Every immunoSEQ 96-well plate was sequenced on a dedicated single-read 150-cycle Illumina NextSeq 550 flow cell. As for the authors' bioinformatics: The immunoSEQ output contained only junctional sequences without quality scores, so filtering could not match that applied to full-length reads. To assign V/J genes and CDR3, sequences were annotated against IMGT germline references using PyIR, a Python wrapper for IgBLAST v1.9. Any read was removed if the V/J assignment was weak (E-value above 1e-6), the CDR3 was missing, or the read contained stop codons, out-of-frame junctions, or ambiguous translated residues. A V3J clonotype was defined by an identical inferred V gene, J gene, and CDR3 amino acid sequence. Percentage overlap between repertoires was computed as shared unique clonotypes divided by the size of the smaller repertoire. RTK rarefaction, the Chao1 estimator, and Recon v2.1 estimates of unobserved clonotypes were used to assess repertoire richness. Generation probabilities were computed with OLGA for all TCRbeta clonotypes obtained by the gDNA method from a few donors. Sourced from immuneACCESS, this table was stored by TCRdb with only in-frame sequences that have V and J called. A share of the clones is absent; for the studies checked, an unresolved V gene accounts for under half, and the remainder has no known explanation. The DNA gave D and trimming, while V, J and clone size come from that table. The sample includes over a million clones, with around 97% observed a single time. The top ten constitute approximately 1% of the sample.

Donors were healthy HIV-negative adults with no recently reported acute infections or vaccinations. Every donor was a Caucasian adult residing in Nashville, Tennessee, USA. CD4+ T cells were enriched by magnetic negative selection, after which naive cells were positively selected on CD45RA and the negative fraction was taken as the memory subset. Blood was obtained by leukapheresis, after which PBMCs were separated by Ficoll-Histopaque density gradient centrifugation and cryopreserved in liquid nitrogen vapor phase. Analytical flow cytometry was used to check the purity and quantity of each magnetically sorted T cell population. From each sorted fraction, genomic DNA was isolated and quantified by UV absorbance on a Nanodrop 2000c. The entry originates in a study of shared clonotypes between healthy human individuals (dated by TCRdb to the early 2020s). Study-wide context: The cohort included three men and two women between 18 and 49 years of age. For each donor, CD4 naive and CD4 memory were each given three plates, CD8 naive was given two plates, and CD8 memory was given one plate. Blood TCR repertoires of roughly five healthy adults were deeply sequenced to estimate repertoire size and the extent of clonotype sharing between individuals. Between about 0.9 and 8.9 billion PBMCs per donor were obtained by leukapheresis. To increase sequencing depth and limit assay-specific biases, different laboratories used diverse techniques to prepare libraries and sequence TCR repertoires. Results and caveats for the whole study, not just this receptor: Sharing across a few donors was observed for roughly 5.4% of naive CD4, less than 4% of naive CD8, over 2% of memory CD4, and 0.4% of memory CD8 clonotypes. Because the study included only a small number of donors, the genetic and exposure-history diversity represented was limited. Sampling was limited to blood, and TCR repertoires in tissue likely differ from TCR repertoires in blood. Even with the large sequencing depth, rarefaction of the sorted-subset datasets indicated that sequencing was incomplete. Pairwise subsampling led to the expectation that sequencing depth would affect the degree of clonotype sharing among donors. Estimated clonotype richness was generally larger for naive than for memory subsets. Higher generation probabilities were observed for clonotypes shared by all four sorted-subset donors than for non-shared clonotypes.

The receptor's source is a young man in good health. The sample taken for sequencing was naive CD4+ T cells sorted from blood. Read against the paper, the sample's cell subset or site label means: CD45RA+ positively selected. Recombination connected TRBV5-1 to TRBJ1-1, with no confident D gene call. This receptor carries the CDR3 CASSITEGTEAFF. The DNA sequence is TGCGCCAGCAGCATAACGGAAGGTACTGAAGCTTTCTTT.